The 18 T cell receptor beta chains given below trace back to one sample, sequenced in a study of Graves' ophthalmopathy and Graves' hyperthyroidism (dated by TCRdb to the late 2010s). The sample was run on an Illumina HiSeq 2000. TCR beta CDR3 regions were amplified from RNA transcripts for repertoire sequencing. A first-round RT-PCR used HTBI primers with the Qiagen OneStep RT-PCR kit, followed by a second-round multiplex PCR, size selection and purification. In-frame beta chains were kept once TCRdb had trimmed the public reads at Q25 with fastp and called clones with MiXCR. Every distinct CDR3 protein forms one entry, paired with its most common genes and DNA. The sample yields about 170,000 distinct CDR3 sequences; roughly two fifths were counted once. The biggest ten clones account for 5.8% of the sample. The sequencing sample was made of peripheral blood. These receptors all come from a woman in her 40s with Graves' ophthalmopathy. Donor details come from another sample of the same person, matched by shared clones.

CDR3 sequence: CASRQRFSGNTIYF. CDR3 nucleotides: TGTGCCAGCAGGCAAAGGTTTTCTGGAAACACCATATATTTT. V gene TRBV6-1 combines with J gene TRBJ1-3; D gene uncertain. Trimming removed 6 bases from V and 1 base from J, with 10 bases in between. The CDR3 is 14 residues long. CDR1 and CDR2 from the germline V gene are MNHNS and SASEGT.

This clonotype was recorded at least ten times. V and J are TRBV6-2 or TRBV6-3 and TRBJ2-3; TRBD2 is a possible D gene (5 bases). Germline lookup yields CDR1 MNHEY and CDR2 SVGEGT. CDR3 length: 15 residues. The V end was cut by 4 bases, the J end by 5 bases, with 16 bases between. The CDR3 spells CASSSQRERKDTQYF. The CDR3 nucleotides are TGTGCCAGCAGTTCCCAGAGGGAAAGGAAAGATACGCAGTATTTT.

The chain combines TRBV11-2 with TRBJ1-2, with 12 bases fitting TRBD1. The germline CDR1 and CDR2 sequences are SGHAT and FQNNGV. The CDR3 has 16 residues. J lost 7 bases, V lost 4 bases, and 10 bases had no gene match. The CDR3 loop is CASSSRGGQGAGGYTF. In DNA form, the CDR3 reads TGTGCCAGCAGCTCGAGAGGGGGACAGGGGGCTGGTGGCTACACCTTC.

This clonotype appeared once. The rearrangement links TRBV29-1 to TRBJ1-2, with D possibly being TRBD1 (5 bases). Trimming cost V 3 bases and J 0 bases, with 17 bases left between them. This CDR3 spans 16 amino acids. Germline CDR1 SQVTM, CDR2 ANQGSEA. CDR3 loop: CSVEPGRAVPNYGYTF. CDR3 bases: TGCAGCGTTGAGCCGGGCAGGGCCGTACCTAACTATGGCTACACCTTC.

This clonotype was seen ten or more times. The gene calls are TRBV5-1 and TRBJ2-7, with TRBD2 identical over 7 bases. The length of the CDR3 is 14 residues. Germline CDR1 is SGHRS and CDR2 is YFSETQ. J was trimmed by 3 bases and V by 2 bases; bases with no gene match: 5. CDR3 sequence (DNA): TGCGCCAGCAGCTTAAAGACTAGCAGCTACGAGCAGTACTTC. Residues: CASSLKTSSYEQYF. The full variable domain, rest sourced from reference TRBV5-1 and TRBJ2-7, is KAGVTQTPRYLIKTRGQQVTLSCSPISGHRSVSWYQQTPGQGLQFLFEYFSETQRNKGNFPGRFSGRQFSNSRSEMNVSTLELGDSALYLCASSLKTSSYEQYFGPGTRLTVT.

The chain uses TRBV6-1 and TRBJ1-2, with no clear D. CDR1 MNHNS and CDR2 SASEGT come from the germline V gene. V lost 6 bases, J lost 5 bases, and 16 bases lay in between. This CDR3 has 14 amino acids. The CDR3 DNA follows: TGTGCCAGCAGCCAAACCGGGCCCTCATATGGCTACACCTTC. This codes for CASSQTGPSYGYTF.

This clonotype was seen many times. The V and J genes are TRBV11-2 and TRBJ1-1; unclear D gene. Germline V lookup: CDR1 SGHAT, CDR2 FQNNGV. The V and J ends lost 5 bases and 11 bases respectively, with 21 bases between them. CDR3 size: 14 residues. The chain's CDR3 is CASSRREGGVRAFF. In nucleotides, the CDR3 is TGTGCCAGCAGCCGTAGGGAGGGTGGGGTCCGTGCTTTCTTT.

The rearrangement links TRBV2 to TRBJ2-7, with a weak D call TRBD1 (6 bases). Germline V gene data show CDR1 as SNHLY and CDR2 as FYNNEI. The CDR3 is made up of 18 amino acids. Trimming took 8 bases from V and 4 from J, leaving 30 bases between them. DNA of the CDR3: TGTGCCAGCGTTCAGGAACTAGGCGTCGAGACGGGACATTACGAGCAGTACTTC. This sequence encodes CASVQELGVETGHYEQYF. The full variable domain, its missing parts supplied by reference TRBV2 and TRBJ2-7, is EPEVTQTPSHQVTQMGQEVILRCVPISNHLYFYWYRQILGQKVEFLVSFYNNEISEKSEIFDDQFSVERPDGSNFTLKIRSTKLEDSAMYFCASVQELGVETGHYEQYFGPGTRLTVT.

The table lists this clonotype with many counts. The V gene is TRBV28, the J gene TRBJ2-5; 9 bases are shared with TRBD2. V lost 4 bases and J lost 5; bases outside the gene matches: 8. CDR3 length equals 15 residues. Germline CDR1 reads MDHEN; CDR2 reads SYDVKM. In DNA form, the CDR3 reads TGTGCCAGCAGTTCCCAGTCTAGCGGGGAGGAGACCCAGTACTTC. Its translation is CASSSQSSGEETQYF.

V usage is TRBV6-1 and J usage is TRBJ1-1; D perhaps matches TRBD1 (6 bases). The germline CDR1 and CDR2 sequences are MNHNS and SASEGT. Trimming removed 7 bases from V and 1 base from J, with 13 bases in between. The CDR3 runs to 14 residues. The CDR3 coding sequence is TGTGCCAGCAACCAGGGACAAGCGAACACTGAAGCTTTCTTT. Amino acids: CASNQGQANTEAFF.

This clonotype was seen repeatedly, ten times or more. The rearrangement uses TRBV6-2 or TRBV6-3 and TRBJ1-5, with TRBD1 identical over 10 bases. This CDR3 is 18 amino acids long. CDR1 is MNHEY, CDR2 SVGEGT, per germline. The junction had 16 bases not matched to a gene; V was cut back by 6 bases and J by 5 bases. The CDR3: CASSRYRTGGITDQPQHF. CDR3 in DNA: TGTGCCAGCAGCCGCTATCGGACAGGGGGTATAACGGATCAGCCCCAGCATTTT.

The chain combines TRBV2 with TRBJ2-7; 9 nucleotides match TRBD2. CDR1 and CDR2 (germline): SNHLY, FYNNEI. This CDR3 is built from 15 residues. With V trimmed by 3 bases and J by 4 bases, 7 bases remained unmatched. CDR3 loop: CASSEFAGGRYEQYF. In DNA, the CDR3 is TGTGCCAGCAGTGAGTTCGCGGGAGGGAGGTACGAGCAGTACTTC.

This clonotype was seen many times. V is TRBV3-1 and J is TRBJ1-1, with D hard to call. The V gene's germline CDR1 is LGHDT and CDR2 YNNKEL (reference sequence). CDR3 length equals 14 residues. V was shortened by 1 base and J by 0 bases, with 6 bases between the two germline ends. CDR3 protein: CASSQGPLNTEAFF. In DNA, the CDR3 is TGTGCCAGCAGCCAAGGGCCCTTGAACACTGAAGCTTTCTTT. The entire variable domain, with the rest obtained from reference TRBV3-1 and TRBJ1-1, is as follows: DTAVSQTPKYLVTQMGNDKSIKCEQNLGHDTMYWYKQDSKKFLKIMFSYNNKELIINETVPNRFSPKSPDKAHLNLHINSLELGDSAVYFCASSQGPLNTEAFFGQGTRLTVV.

Ten or more counts support this clonotype. The V call is TRBV15, the J call TRBJ1-2; D not certain. From germline, CDR1 is LNHNV and CDR2 YYDKDF (reference sequence). The CDR3 has 12 amino acids. V gave up 0 bases and J gave up 8 bases, with 7 bases separating them. The CDR3 DNA reads as TGTGCCACCAGCAGAGATTGGGCCGGCTACACCTTC. This encodes CATSRDWAGYTF.

This clonotype is categorized as medium-sized. J is TRBJ2-7 and V is TRBV20-1; D is unclear. Looked up from germline, CDR1 is DFQATT and CDR2 is SNEGSKA (reference sequence). V was shortened by 5 bases and J by 3 bases, with 11 bases between the two germline ends. The CDR3 is made up of 12 amino acids. The CDR3 sequence: CSADKTFYEQYF. The CDR3 DNA is TGCAGTGCTGATAAGACCTTCTACGAGCAGTACTTC.

This clonotype was seen repeatedly, ten times or more. This CDR3 is missing its conserved last phenylalanine or tryptophan, likely due to a read error. The chain carries TRBV5-8 and TRBJ1-1; D is uncertain. V was clipped by 2 bases and J by 7 bases, with 9 bases between them. In germline, CDR1 is SGHTS, CDR2 YDEGEE. The CDR3 has 12 residues. In DNA form, the CDR3 reads TGTGCCAGCAGCTTTGAGTTATTTGAAGCTTTCCTT. This sequence encodes CASSFELFEAFL.

This clonotype has a count of ten or more. The CDR3 nucleotides are TGTGCCAAGAGGACAGGACTACAAGAGACCCAGTACTTC. It translates to CAKRTGLQETQYF. This rearrangement joins TRBV2 to TRBJ2-5; D perhaps matches TRBD1 (7 bases). Deletions cut 10 bases from V and 2 bases from J, with 14 bases between. The germline gives CDR1 SNHLY, CDR2 FYNNEI. The CDR3 totals 13 residues.

This clonotype was observed many times. This sequence joins TRBV11-2 and TRBJ2-5; 10 positions agree with TRBD2. V shed 5 bases, J shed 5 bases, and the junction held 2 bases outside the gene matches. The CDR3 covers 13 residues. CDR1 is SGHAT, CDR2 FQNNGV, per germline. The CDR3 nucleotides read TGTGCCAGCAGCCATAGCGGGAGGGAGACCCAGTACTTC. Protein product: CASSHSGRETQYF.